This T cell receptor (beta chain) was identified in a study of blood T cells in healthy people across ages. Germline CDR1 and CDR2: SQVTM and ANQGSEA. This CDR3 spans 16 amino acids. V trimming: 6 bases; J trimming: 0 bases; junction bases outside the gene matches: 4. A sample-barcoded 5' primer and a J-beta primer mix were used in a second PCR of roughly 7 to 11 cycles. TCRdb reprocessed the 5' RACE reads via MiXCR and lists one record per CDR3 protein. The sample shows just over 800,000 distinct CDR3 sequences, approximately 59% of them seen only once. V and J are TRBV29-1 and TRBJ2-2; 13 nucleotides align to TRBD2. Sequenced input: blood. The TCR originated in a man aged 25-40 years in good health. In DNA form, the CDR3 reads TGCAGCGTCTGGACTAGCGGGGGCCCGAACACCGGGGAGCTGTTTTTT. Amino acids: CSVWTSGGPNTGELFF.